Sequencing of this T cell receptor beta chain was carried out in a study of OX40 agonist ivuxolimab in advanced cancers. About this clone itself: Its antigen is still unknown.

This CDR3 spans 16 amino acids. The trim removed 7 bases at V and 7 bases at J, leaving 10 bases unmatched. The germline V gene has CDR1 MDHEN and CDR2 SYDVKM. The method was immunoSEQ multiplex PCR; TCRdb's version includes in-frame clones alone and lacks a portion of them. This table holds 70,000 to 90,000 clones, 80% to 90% found once. Study-wide results and limits: Near-lowest levels of clonal expansion characterized partial responders at 0.1-3.0 mg/kg. Both blood CD4+ and CD8+ T cells showed clonal growth by week 6 at 0.1 to 3.0 mg/kg. The mean number of expanded clones was higher in CD8+ T cells than in CD4+.

The V and J genes are TRBV28 and TRBJ2-1, with 13 bases that match TRBD2. The receptor comes from an adult with an advanced solid tumor such as melanoma, head and neck, liver or kidney cancer. The specimen was CD4+ or CD8+ T cells sorted from blood, collected in a trial of the OX40 agonist ivuxolimab. The DNA of the CDR3 is TGTGCCAGCATTCACCCCGGGACTAGCGGGGTGAATGAGCAGTTCTTC. Amino acids: CASIHPGTSGVNEQFF.